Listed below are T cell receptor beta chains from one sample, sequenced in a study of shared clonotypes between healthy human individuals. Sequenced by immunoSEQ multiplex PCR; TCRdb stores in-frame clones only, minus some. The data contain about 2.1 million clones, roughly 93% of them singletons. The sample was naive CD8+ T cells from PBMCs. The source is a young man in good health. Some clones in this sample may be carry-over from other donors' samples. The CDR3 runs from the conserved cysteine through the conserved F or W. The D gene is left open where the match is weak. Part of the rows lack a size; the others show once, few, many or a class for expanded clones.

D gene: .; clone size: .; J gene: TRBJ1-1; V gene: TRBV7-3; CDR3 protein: CASSLWPFQMNTEAFF; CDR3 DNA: TGTGCCAGCAGCCTCTGGCCCTTTCAGATGAACACTGAAGCTTTCTTT
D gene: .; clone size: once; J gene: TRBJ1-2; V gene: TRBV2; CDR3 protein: CASSEAGSVYGYTF; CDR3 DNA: TGTGCCAGCAGTGAAGCAGGGTCAGTCTATGGCTACACCTTC
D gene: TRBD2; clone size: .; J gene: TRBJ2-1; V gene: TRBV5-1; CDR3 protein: CASSGPDLAGVGEQFF; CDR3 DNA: TGCGCCAGCAGTGGCCCCGACCTAGCGGGAGTGGGAGAGCAGTTCTTC
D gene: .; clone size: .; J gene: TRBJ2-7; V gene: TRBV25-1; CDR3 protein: CASSESGGVTYEQYF; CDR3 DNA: TGTGCCAGCAGTGAATCTGGGGGAGTTACGTACGAGCAGTACTTC
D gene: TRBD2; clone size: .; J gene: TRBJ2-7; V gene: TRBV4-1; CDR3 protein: CASSQGQRGYEQYF; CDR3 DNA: TGCGCCAGCAGCCAAGGACAGCGGGGCTACGAGCAGTACTTC
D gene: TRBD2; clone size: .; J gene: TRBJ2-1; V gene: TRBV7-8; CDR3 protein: CASSPRSGGTSGRGAHEQFF; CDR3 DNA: TGTGCCAGCAGCCCTCGTTCCGGAGGGACTAGCGGGAGGGGCGCCCATGAGCAGTTCTTC
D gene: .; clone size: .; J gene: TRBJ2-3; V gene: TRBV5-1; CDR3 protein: CASSRGVWGRESSTDTQYF; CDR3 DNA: TGCGCCAGCAGCCGTGGGGTGTGGGGCAGGGAATCGAGCACAGATACGCAGTATTTT
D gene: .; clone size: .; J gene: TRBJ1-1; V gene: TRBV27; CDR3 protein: CASTQGPRGSEAFF; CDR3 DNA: TGTGCCAGCACCCAGGGACCGCGGGGGTCTGAAGCTTTCTTT
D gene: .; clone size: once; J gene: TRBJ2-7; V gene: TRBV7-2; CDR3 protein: CASSFGIHEQYF; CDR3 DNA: TGTGCCAGCAGCTTCGGGATCCACGAGCAGTACTTC
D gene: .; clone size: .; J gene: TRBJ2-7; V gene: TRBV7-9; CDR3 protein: CASSHGDRYTYEQYF; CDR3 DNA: TGTGCCAGCAGCCATGGAGACAGATACACCTACGAGCAGTACTTC
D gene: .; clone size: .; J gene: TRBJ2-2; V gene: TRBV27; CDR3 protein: CASSPVGTGELFF; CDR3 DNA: TGTGCCAGCAGCCCTGTTGGGACCGGGGAGCTGTTTTTT
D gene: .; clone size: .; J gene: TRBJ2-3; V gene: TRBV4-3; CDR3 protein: CASSQDGPSRTDTQYF; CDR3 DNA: TGCGCCAGCAGCCAAGATGGGCCTAGCAGAACAGATACGCAGTATTTT
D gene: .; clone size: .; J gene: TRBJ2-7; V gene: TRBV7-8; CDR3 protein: CASSTRGAGEQYF; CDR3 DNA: TGTGCCAGCAGCACCCGCGGGGCTGGCGAGCAGTACTTC